This TCR beta chain was identified during a study of T cells after yellow fever vaccination. Turning to this clonotype: Its specificity is not known.

Study-level findings and limits: Weaker, the secondary response had a peak occurring faster, on day 5 versus 15.

The study made its TCR cDNA through 5'RACE template switching. That step introduced a universal primer site along with UMIs. TCRdb re-analysed the 5' RACE reads in MiXCR, keeping a single row per CDR3 protein. The table records about 74,000 distinct CDR3 sequences, more than 5.5% of them present only once. This CDR3 comprises 16 residues. CDR1 and CDR2 from the germline V gene are MNHEY and SMNVEV (reference sequence). Trimming shortened V by 4 bases and J by 2 bases, and 14 bases separated the two germline ends. The source of this sequence is a young man who received the YFV17D yellow fever vaccine. The sample was CD8+ T cells sorted from PBMCs, taken 4 to 6 days after the first yellow fever vaccination. V gene TRBV27 combines with J gene TRBJ1-4; D might be TRBD1 (5 bases). CDR3 in DNA: TGTGCCAGCAGTTCCCACGCGGGGCTTACTAATGAAAAACTGTTTTTT. It specifies CASSSHAGLTNEKLFF.